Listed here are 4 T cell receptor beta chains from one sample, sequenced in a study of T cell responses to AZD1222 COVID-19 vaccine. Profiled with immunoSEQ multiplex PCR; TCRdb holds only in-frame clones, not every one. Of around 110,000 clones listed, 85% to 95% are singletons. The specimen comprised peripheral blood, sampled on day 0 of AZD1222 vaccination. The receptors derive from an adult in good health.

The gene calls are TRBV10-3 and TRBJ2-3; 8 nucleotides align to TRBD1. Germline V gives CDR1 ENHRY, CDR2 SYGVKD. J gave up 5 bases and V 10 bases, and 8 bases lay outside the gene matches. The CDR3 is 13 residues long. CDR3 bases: TGTGCCAGTAGGACAGGGAGAGGAGATACGCAGTATTTT. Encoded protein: CASRTGRGDTQYF.

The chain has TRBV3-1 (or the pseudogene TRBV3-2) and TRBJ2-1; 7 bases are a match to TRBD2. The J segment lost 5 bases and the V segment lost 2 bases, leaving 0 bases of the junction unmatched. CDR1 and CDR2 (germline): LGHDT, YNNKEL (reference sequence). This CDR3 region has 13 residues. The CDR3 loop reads CASSQSGDNEQFF. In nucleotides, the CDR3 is TGTGCCAGCAGCCAAAGCGGGGACAATGAGCAGTTCTTC.

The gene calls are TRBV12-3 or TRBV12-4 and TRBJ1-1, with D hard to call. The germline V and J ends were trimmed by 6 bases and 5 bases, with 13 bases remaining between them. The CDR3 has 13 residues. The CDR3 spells CASSLTRGTEAFF. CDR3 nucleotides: TGTGCCAGCAGCCTTACGCGGGGTACTGAAGCTTTCTTT.

The DNA for the CDR3 is TGTGCCAGCAGCTTAGATCCGGGGACTGAAGCTTTCTTT. This translates into CASSLDPGTEAFF. The chain has TRBV7-3 and TRBJ1-1; unclear D gene. V was cut by 2 bases and J by 5 bases, with 9 bases left in between. This CDR3 is built from 13 residues. The germline V gene encodes CDR1 SGHTA and CDR2 FQGTGA.